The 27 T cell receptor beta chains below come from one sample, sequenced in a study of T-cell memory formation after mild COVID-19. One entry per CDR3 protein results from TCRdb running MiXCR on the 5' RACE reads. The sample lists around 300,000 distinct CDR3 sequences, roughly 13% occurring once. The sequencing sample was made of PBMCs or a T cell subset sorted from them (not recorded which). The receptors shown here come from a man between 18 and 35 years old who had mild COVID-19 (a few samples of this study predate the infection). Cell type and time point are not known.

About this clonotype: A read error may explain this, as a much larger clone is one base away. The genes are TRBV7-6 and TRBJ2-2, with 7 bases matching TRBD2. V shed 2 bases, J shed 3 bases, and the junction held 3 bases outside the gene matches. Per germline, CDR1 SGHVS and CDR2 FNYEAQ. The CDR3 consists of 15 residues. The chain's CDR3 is CASSLRAGYTGELFF. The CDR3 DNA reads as TGTGCCAGCAGCTTAAGAGCGGGGTACACCGGGGAGCTGTTTTTT.

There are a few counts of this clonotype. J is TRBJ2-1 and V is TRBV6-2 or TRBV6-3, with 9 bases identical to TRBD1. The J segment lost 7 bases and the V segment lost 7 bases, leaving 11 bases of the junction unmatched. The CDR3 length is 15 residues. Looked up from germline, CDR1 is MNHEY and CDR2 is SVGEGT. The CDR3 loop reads CASTKRGTGLNEQFF. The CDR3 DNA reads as TGTGCCAGCACCAAACGCGGGACAGGGTTAAATGAGCAGTTCTTC.

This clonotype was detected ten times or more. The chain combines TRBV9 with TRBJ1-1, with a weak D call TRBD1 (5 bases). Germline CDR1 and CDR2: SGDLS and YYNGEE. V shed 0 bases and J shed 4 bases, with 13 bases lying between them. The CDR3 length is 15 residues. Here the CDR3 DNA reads TGTGCCAGCAGCGTAGGCAGCCCAGGGACCACTGAAGCTTTCTTT. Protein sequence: CASSVGSPGTTEAFF.

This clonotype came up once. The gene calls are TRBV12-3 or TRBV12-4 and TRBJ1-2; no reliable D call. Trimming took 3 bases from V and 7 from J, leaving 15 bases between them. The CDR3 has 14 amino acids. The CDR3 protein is CASSFRRIPGGYTF. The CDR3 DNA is TGTGCCAGCAGTTTCAGACGGATTCCTGGTGGCTACACCTTC.

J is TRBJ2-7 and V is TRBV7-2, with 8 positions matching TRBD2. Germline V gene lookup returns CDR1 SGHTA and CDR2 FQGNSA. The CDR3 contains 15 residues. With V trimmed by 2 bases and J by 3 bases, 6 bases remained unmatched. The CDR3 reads CASSLRAGGVYEQYF. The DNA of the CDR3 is TGTGCCAGCAGCTTACGTGCGGGGGGAGTCTACGAGCAGTACTTC.

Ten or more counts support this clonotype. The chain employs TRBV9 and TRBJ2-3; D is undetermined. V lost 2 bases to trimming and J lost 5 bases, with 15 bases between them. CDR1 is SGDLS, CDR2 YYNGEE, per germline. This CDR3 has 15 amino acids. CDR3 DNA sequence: TGTGCCAGCAGCGTCGGGCCCCAAGGCGGAGATACGCAGTATTTT. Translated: CASSVGPQGGDTQYF.

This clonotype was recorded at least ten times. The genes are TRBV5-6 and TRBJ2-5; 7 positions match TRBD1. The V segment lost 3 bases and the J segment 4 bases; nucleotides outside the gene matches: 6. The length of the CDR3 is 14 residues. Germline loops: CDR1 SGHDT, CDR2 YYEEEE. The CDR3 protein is CASSWATGRETQYF. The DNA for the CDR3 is TGTGCCAGCAGCTGGGCGACAGGGCGAGAGACCCAGTACTTC.

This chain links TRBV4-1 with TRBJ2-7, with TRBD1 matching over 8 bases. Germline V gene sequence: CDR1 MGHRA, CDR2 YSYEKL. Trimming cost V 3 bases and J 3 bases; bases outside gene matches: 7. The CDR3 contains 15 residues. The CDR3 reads CASSQEDRADYEQYF. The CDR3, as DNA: TGCGCCAGCAGCCAGGAGGACAGGGCGGACTACGAGCAGTACTTC.

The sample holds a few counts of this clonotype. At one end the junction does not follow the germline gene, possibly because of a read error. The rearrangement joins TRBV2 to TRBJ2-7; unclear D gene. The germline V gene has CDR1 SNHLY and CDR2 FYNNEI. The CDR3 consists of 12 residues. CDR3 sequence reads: CASSELRPDLWF. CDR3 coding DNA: TGTGCCAGCAGTGAACTCCGACCGGATTTGTGGTTC.

DNA for the CDR3: TGTGCCACAACGGGGGGGTTTACAGTGAACACTGAAGCTTTCTTT. Its protein product is CATTGGFTVNTEAFF. The J gene is TRBJ1-1, the V gene TRBV10-3; tentatively, D is TRBD1 (5 bases). Deletions cut 10 bases from V and 0 bases from J, with 18 bases between. Germline CDR1 ENHRY, CDR2 SYGVKD. The CDR3 has 15 amino acids.

The CDR3 reads CASSPGPRVYEQYF. The CDR3, as DNA: TGTGCCAGCAGTCCGGGCCCGAGGGTCTACGAGCAGTACTTC. J is TRBJ2-7 and V is TRBV12-3 or TRBV12-4; maybe TRBD2 (5 bases). Trimming shortened V by 5 bases and J by 3 bases, and 14 bases separated the two germline ends. The CDR3 is 14 residues long.

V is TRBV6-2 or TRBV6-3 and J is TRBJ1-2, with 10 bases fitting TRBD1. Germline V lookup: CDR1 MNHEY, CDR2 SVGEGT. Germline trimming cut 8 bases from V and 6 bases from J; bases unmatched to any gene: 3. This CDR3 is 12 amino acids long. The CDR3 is CASVGTGDGYTF. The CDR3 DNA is TGTGCCAGCGTTGGGACAGGGGATGGCTACACCTTC.

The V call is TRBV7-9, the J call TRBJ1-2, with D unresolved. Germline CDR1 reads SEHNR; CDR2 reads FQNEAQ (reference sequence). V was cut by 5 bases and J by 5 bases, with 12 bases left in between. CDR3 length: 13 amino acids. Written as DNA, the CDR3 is TGTGCCAGCAGCCCGGTGGCGGAGTATGGCTACACCTTC. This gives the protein CASSPVAEYGYTF.

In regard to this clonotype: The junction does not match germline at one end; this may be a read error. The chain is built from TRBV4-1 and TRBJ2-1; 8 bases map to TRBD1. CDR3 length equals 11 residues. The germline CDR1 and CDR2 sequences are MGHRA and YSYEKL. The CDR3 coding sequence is TGCGCCAGCAGCCAAGTGGACAGGGCGGTCTTC. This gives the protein CASSQVDRAVF.

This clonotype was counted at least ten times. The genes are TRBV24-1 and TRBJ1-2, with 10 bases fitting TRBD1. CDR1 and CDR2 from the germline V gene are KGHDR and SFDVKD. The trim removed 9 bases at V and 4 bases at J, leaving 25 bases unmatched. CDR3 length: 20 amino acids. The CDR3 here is CATGPRRNLWDRGSPYGYTF. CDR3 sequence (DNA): TGTGCCACCGGCCCCCGTCGCAACCTATGGGACAGGGGATCCCCCTATGGCTACACCTTC.

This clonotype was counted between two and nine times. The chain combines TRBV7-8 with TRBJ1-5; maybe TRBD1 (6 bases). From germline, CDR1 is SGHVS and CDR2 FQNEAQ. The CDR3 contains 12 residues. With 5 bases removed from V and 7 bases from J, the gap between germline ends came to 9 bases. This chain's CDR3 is CASSGGGQPQHF. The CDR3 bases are TGTGCCAGCAGCGGCGGGGGCCAGCCCCAGCATTTT.

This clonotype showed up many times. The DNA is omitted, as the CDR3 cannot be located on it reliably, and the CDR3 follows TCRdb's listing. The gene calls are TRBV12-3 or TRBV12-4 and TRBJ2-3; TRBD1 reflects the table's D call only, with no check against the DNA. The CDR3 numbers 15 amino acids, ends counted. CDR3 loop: CASSSSAGEADTQYF.

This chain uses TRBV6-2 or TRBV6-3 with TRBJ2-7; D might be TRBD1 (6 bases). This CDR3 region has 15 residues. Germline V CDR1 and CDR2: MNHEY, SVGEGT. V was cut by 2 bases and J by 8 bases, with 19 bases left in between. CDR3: CASSYLSGTPSQQYF. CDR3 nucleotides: TGTGCCAGCAGTTACCTATCCGGGACACCTTCGCAGCAGTACTTC.

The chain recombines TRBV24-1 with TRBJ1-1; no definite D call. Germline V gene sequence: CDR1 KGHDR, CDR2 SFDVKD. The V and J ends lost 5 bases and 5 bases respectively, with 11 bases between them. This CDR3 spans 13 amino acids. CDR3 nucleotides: TGTGCCACCAGTGCGGAAGGGTATACTGAAGCTTTCTTT. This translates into CATSAEGYTEAFF.

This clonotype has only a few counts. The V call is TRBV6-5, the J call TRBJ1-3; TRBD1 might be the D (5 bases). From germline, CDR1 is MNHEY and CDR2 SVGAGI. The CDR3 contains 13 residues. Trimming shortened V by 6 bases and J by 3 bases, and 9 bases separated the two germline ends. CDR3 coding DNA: TGTGCCAGCAGCCCGACAGTTGGAAACACCATATATTTT. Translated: CASSPTVGNTIYF.

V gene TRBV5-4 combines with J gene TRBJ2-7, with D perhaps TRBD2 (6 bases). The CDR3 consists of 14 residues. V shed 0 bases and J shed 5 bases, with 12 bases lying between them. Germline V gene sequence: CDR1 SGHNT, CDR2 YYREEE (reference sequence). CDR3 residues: CASSLVAGTHEQYF. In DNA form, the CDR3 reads TGTGCCAGCAGCTTGGTGGCGGGAACGCACGAGCAGTACTTC.

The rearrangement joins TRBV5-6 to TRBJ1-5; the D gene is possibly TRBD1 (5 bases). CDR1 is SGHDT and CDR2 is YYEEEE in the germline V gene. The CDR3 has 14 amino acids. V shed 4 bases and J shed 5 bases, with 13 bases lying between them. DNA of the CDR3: TGTGCCAGCAGCCTCAGGGTGGCCGATCAGCCCCAGCATTTT. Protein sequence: CASSLRVADQPQHF.

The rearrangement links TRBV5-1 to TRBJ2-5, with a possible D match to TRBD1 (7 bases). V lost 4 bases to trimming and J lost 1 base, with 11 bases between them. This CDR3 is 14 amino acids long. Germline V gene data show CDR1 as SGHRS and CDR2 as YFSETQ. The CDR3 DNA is TGCGCCAGCAGCGGAGGGACAGTCCAAGAGACCCAGTACTTC. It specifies CASSGGTVQETQYF.

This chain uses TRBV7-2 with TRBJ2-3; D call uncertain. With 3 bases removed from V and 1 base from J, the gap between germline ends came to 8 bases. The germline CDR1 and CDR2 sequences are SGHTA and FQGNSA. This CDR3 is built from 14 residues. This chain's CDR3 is CASSFPTGTDTQYF. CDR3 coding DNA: TGTGCCAGCAGCTTCCCGACGGGCACAGATACGCAGTATTTT.

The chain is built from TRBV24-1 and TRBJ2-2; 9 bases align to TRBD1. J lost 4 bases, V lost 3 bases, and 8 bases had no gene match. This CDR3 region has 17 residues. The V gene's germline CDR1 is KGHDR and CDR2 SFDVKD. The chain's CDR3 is CATSDEIGQGITGELFF. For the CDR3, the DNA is TGTGCCACCAGTGATGAAATTGGACAGGGGATCACCGGGGAGCTGTTTTTT.

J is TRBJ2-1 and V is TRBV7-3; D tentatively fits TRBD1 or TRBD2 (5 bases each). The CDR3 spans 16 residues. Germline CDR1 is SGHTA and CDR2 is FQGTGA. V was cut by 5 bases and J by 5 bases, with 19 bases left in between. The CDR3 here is CASSVLPGPPHNEQFF. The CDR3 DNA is TGTGCCAGCAGCGTTTTGCCGGGACCACCCCACAATGAGCAGTTCTTC.

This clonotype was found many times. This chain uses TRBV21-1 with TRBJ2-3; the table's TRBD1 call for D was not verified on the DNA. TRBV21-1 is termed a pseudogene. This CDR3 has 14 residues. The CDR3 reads CASSKCGGQGTQYF. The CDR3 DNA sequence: TGTGCCAGCAGCAAATGTGGTGGGCAGGGTACGCAGTATTTT.